This T cell receptor beta chain stems from a study of identical twins. TCRdb analysed the 5' RACE reads with MiXCR anew, one entry per CDR3 protein. The sample carries under 250,000 distinct CDR3 sequences, 10% to 15% recorded once. This clonotype came up a few times. Germline values: CDR1 KGHDR, CDR2 SFDVKD. With 2 bases clipped from V and 7 bases from J, the junction kept 3 bases outside the gene matches. This CDR3 has 13 amino acids. This sample was shared with a second study, whose subject was yellow fever vaccine responses in identical twins. From that second work: On the reported evidence, twins' vaccine T cell responses seemed partly convergent and partly personalized.

This clonotype was obtained from a woman between 18 and 29 years old in good health. The chain has TRBV24-1 and TRBJ1-2; 7 nucleotides agree with TRBD1. Sequenced: memory (CD45RO+) T cells sorted from blood. In nucleotides, the CDR3 is TGTGCCACCAGTGATTCAGACAGGGTTGGCTACACCTTC. Its translation: CATSDSDRVGYTF.